The rows below give T cell receptor beta chains drawn from one sample of a study of vaccination and CD4 T cells after COVID-19. These receptors' targets are unknown. One entry per CDR3 protein, called by TCRdb with MiXCR from the PCR reads. In the table there are approximately 7,700 distinct CDR3 sequences, under 60% of which are singletons. The specimen sequenced was CD4+ T cells from blood, cultured in vitro. The receptor source for this set is a human donor in good health. CDR3s include the opening cysteine and the closing phenylalanine or tryptophan. D genes are given only for firm matches. Only part of the rows carry a size: once, few, many, or a class if the clone is expanded.

J gene	D gene	V gene	clone size	CDR3 protein	CDR3 DNA
TRBJ2-7	TRBD1	TRBV12-3/TRBV12-4	-	CASSFPDRDEQYF	TGTGCCAGCAGTTTCCCGGACAGGGACGAGCAGTACTTC
TRBJ1-2	-	TRBV12-3/TRBV12-4	-	CASSLRQLYGYTF	TGTGCCAGCAGTTTACGCCAGCTCTATGGCTACACCTTC
TRBJ2-2	TRBD2	TRBV28	-	CASRLFRAGQNTGELFF	TGTGCCAGCAGACTTTTCCGAGCGGGGCAGAACACCGGGGAGCTGTTTTTT
TRBJ1-2	-	TRBV19	-	CASRTDYGYTF	TGTGCCAGTCGGACGGACTATGGCTACACCTTC
TRBJ1-5	-	TRBV2	few	CASRERIYSNQPQHF	TGTGCCAGCAGGGAGAGGATCTATAGCAATCAGCCCCAGCATTTT
TRBJ2-5	TRBD1	TRBV10-2	-	CASSQTGVGETQYF	TGCGCCAGCAGTCAAACAGGGGTGGGGGAGACCCAGTACTTC
TRBJ2-3	-	TRBV19	-	CASNTPSTDTQYF	TGTGCCAGTAATACCCCTAGCACAGATACGCAGTATTTT
TRBJ2-7	-	TRBV28	once	CASSPGVPYEQYF	TGTGCCAGCAGTCCGGGTGTCCCTTACGAGCAGTACTTC
TRBJ1-1	-	TRBV12-5	-	CASVSGIFF	TGTGCTAGTGTCTCAGGCATTTTCTTT
TRBJ1-5	-	TRBV19	-	CASSSRRTRGWGNQPQHF	TGTGCCAGTAGTTCGCGCCGGACAAGGGGCTGGGGCAATCAGCCCCAGCATTTT
TRBJ2-1	-	TRBV15	-	CATRPDVSYNEQFF	TGTGCCACCCGTCCCGACGTCTCCTACAATGAGCAGTTCTTC
TRBJ1-5	TRBD1	TRBV19	few	CASSIEGTGTQPQHF	TGTGCCAGTAGTATAGAGGGGACAGGGACCCAGCCCCAGCATTTT